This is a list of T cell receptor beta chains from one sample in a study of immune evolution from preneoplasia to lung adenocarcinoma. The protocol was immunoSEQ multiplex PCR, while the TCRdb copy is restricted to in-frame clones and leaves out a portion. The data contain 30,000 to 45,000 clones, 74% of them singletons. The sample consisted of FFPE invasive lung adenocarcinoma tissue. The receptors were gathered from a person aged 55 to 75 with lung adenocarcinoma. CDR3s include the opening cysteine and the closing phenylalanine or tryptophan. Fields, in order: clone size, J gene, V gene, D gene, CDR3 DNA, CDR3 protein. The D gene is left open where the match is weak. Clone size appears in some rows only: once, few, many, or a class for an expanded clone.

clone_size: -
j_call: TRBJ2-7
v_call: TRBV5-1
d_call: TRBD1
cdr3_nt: TGCGCCAGCAGCTTAGGGGGGCAGGGGGCCTCCTCCTACGAGCAGTACTTC
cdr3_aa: CASSLGGQGASSYEQYF

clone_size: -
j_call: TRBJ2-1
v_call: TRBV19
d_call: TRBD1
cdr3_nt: TGTGCCAGTACCGAGGACAGGGTTAGGACGGGAGAGCAGTTCTTC
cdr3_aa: CASTEDRVRTGEQFF

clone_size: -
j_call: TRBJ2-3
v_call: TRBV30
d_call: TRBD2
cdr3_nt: TGTGCCTGGAGCATGGGACTAGCGGGAGGCCTCACAGATACGCAGTATTTT
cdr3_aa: CAWSMGLAGGLTDTQYF

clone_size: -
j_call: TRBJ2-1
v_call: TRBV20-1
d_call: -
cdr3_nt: TGCAGTGCTAGCGACAATGAGCAGTTCTTC
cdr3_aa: CSASDNEQFF

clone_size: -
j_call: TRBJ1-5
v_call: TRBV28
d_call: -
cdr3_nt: TGTGCCAGCATGGAGAGCCGTAGCAATCAGCCCCAGCATTTT
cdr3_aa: CASMESRSNQPQHF

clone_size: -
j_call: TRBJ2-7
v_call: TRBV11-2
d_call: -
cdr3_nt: TGTGCCAGCACGGGTGTGGGGATCGAGCAGTACTTC
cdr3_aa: CASTGVGIEQYF

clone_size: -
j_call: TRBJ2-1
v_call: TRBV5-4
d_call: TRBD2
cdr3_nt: TGTGCCAGCAGCGCATCCGGGACTAGCGGATATTACAATGAGCAGTTCTTC
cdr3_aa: CASSASGTSGYYNEQFF

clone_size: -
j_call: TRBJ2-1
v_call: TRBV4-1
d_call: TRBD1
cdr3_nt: TGCGCCAGCAGCCAAGATTGGGGGACAGGGAACTACAATGAGCAGTTCTTC
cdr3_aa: CASSQDWGTGNYNEQFF

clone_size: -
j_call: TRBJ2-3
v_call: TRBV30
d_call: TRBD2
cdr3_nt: TGTGCCTGGAGGTCAGCGGGAGCGACAGATACGCAGTATTTT
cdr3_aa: CAWRSAGATDTQYF

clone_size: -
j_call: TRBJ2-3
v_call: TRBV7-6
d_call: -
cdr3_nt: TGTGCCAGCAGCTTAGGAACCACAGATACGCAGTATTTT
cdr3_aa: CASSLGTTDTQYF

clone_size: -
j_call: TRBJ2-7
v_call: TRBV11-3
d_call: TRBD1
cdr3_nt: TGTGCCAGCGGACAGGGCCCCTACGAGCAGTACTTC
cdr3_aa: CASGQGPYEQYF

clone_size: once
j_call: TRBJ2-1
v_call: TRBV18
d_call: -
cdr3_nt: TGTGCCAGCTCACCTTTACAAGGGGGAGCGGGCAATGAGCAGTTCTTC
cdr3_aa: CASSPLQGGAGNEQFF

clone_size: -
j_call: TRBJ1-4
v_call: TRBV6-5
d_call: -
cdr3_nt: TGTGCCAGCAGTTACGGGCAGGTTGGGGAAAAACTGTTTTTT
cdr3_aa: CASSYGQVGEKLFF

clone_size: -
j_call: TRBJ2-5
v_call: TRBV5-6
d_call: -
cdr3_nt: TGTGCCAGCAGCTTGGTCAGCCAAGAGACCCAGTACTTC
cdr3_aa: CASSLVSQETQYF

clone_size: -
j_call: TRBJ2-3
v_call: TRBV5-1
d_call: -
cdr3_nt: TGCGCCAGCAGCAACGGTGCACAAGAGGTAGATACGCAGTATTTT
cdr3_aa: CASSNGAQEVDTQYF

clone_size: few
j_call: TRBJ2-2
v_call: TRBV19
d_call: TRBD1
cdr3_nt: TGTGCCAGTAGACGACAGGGTGGAAGCACCGGGGAGCTGTTTTTT
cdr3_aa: CASRRQGGSTGELFF

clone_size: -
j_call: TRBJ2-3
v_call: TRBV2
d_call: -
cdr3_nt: TGTGCCAGCCGATCTCCAGATGGTACAGATACGCAGTATTTT
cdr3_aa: CASRSPDGTDTQYF

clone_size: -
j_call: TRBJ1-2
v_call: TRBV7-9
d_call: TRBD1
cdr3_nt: TGTGCCAGCAGCATAAGGACAGGAGGCGGCTACACCTTC
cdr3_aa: CASSIRTGGGYTF

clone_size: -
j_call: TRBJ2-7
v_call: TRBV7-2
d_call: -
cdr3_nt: TGTGCCAGCAGCCAAGGCGGACAGCGAGCCTACGAGCAGTACTTC
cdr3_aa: CASSQGGQRAYEQYF

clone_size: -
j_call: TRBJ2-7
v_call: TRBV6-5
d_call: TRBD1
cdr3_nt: TGTGCCATCGGGACAGGCCTTTACGAGCAGTACTTC
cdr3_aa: CAIGTGLYEQYF

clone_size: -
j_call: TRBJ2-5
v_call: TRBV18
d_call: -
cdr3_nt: TGTGCCAGCTCACCAGGGGCTGAAGGGACCCAGTACTTC
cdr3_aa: CASSPGAEGTQYF

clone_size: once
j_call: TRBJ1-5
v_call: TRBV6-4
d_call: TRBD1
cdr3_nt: TGTGCCAGCAGTGCCTCGACAGGGGACAATCAGCCCCAGCATTTT
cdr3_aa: CASSASTGDNQPQHF

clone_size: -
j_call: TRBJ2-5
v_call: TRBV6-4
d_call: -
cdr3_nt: TGTGCCAGCAGTGCATCTAGCTCCGGAGAGACCCAGTACTTC
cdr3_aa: CASSASSSGETQYF

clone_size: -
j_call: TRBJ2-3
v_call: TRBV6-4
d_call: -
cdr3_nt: TGTGCCAGCAGTGATTTAGCGGGCACAGATACGCAGTATTTT
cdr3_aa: CASSDLAGTDTQYF

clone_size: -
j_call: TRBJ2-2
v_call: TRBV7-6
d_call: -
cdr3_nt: TGTGCCAGCAGCCCCCGGTCGGTCACCGGGGAGCTGTTTTTT
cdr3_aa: CASSPRSVTGELFF

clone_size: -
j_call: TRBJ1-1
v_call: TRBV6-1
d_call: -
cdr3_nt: TGTGCCAGCAGTGAAGAGGGAGGGGGACCCCATCCTGAAGCTTTCTTT
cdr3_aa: CASSEEGGGPHPEAFF

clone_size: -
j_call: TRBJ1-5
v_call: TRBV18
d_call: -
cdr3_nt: TGTGCCAGCTCACCTACAGAGGGTCTCAATCAGCCCCAGCATTTT
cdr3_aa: CASSPTEGLNQPQHF

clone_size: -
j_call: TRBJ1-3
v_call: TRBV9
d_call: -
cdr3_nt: TGTGCCAGCAGCGTAGGCCCGGGGGCTGGAAACACCATATATTTT
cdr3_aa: CASSVGPGAGNTIYF

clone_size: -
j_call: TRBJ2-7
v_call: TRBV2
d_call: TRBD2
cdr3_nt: TGTGCCAGCAAGGGCGGGAGAGTTCAATACGAGCAGTACTTC
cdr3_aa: CASKGGRVQYEQYF

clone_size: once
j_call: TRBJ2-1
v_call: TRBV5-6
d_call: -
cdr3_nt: TGTGCCAGCAGCGCGACCGAGGAGGGAGAGCAGTTCTTC
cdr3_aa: CASSATEEGEQFF

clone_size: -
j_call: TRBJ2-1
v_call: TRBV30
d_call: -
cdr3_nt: TGTGCCTACACACCCCGGGACACCCACAATGAGCAGTTCTTC
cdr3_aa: CAYTPRDTHNEQFF

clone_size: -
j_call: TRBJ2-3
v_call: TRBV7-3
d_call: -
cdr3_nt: TGTGCCAGCAGCTTAACTAGGTCAGCAGATACGCAGTATTTT
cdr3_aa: CASSLTRSADTQYF

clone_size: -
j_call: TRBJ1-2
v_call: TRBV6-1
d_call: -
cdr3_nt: TGTGCCAGCGTAAGGGGCCCGTACTATGGCTACACCTTC
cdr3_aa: CASVRGPYYGYTF

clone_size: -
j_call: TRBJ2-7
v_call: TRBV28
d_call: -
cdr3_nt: TGTGCCAGCAGTTTATCAAGCCAGATGCGCCCCTACGAGCAGTACTTC
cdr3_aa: CASSLSSQMRPYEQYF

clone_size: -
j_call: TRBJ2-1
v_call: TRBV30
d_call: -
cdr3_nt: TGTGCCTGGGCAACTATAAGGGGTTTCCAGTTCTTC
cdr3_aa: CAWATIRGFQFF

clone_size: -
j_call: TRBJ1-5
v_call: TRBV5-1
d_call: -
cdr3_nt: TGCGCCAGCAGCTTAAGTCCGGATCAGCCCCAGCATTTT
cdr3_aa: CASSLSPDQPQHF

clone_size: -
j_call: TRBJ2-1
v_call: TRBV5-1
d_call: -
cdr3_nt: TGCGCCAGCAGCTTGGTAGCCCAGGTGAGCAATGAGCAGTTCTTC
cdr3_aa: CASSLVAQVSNEQFF

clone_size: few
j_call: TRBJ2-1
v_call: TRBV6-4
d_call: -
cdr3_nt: TGTGCCAGCAGTCCGGGAGAAGAGTACAATGAGCAGTTCTTC
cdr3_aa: CASSPGEEYNEQFF